The source of this TCR beta chain is a study of patients and donors after allogeneic stem cell transplantation. TCRdb called the RT-PCR reads again in MiXCR, with one record for every CDR3 protein. The sample has under 200,000 distinct CDR3 sequences, approximately 28% seen once. Germline-derived CDR1 and CDR2 are KGHDR and SFDVKD. Trimming cost V 5 bases and J 1 base, with 8 bases left between them. CDR3 length: 14 residues. V gene TRBV24-1 combines with J gene TRBJ2-1; D may be TRBD1 (5 bases). This TCR came from a human donor who was either an allogeneic HSCT recipient or a stem cell or donor lymphocyte infusion donor (not recorded which). It is not recorded whose cells these are; they may come from a transplant donor. Material: blood, either unsorted or a sorted T cell fraction (not recorded which). Here the CDR3 DNA reads TGTGCCACCAGTGGTAGGGGTTCCTACAATGAGCAGTTCTTC. It specifies CATSGRGSYNEQFF.